This T cell receptor beta chain appears in the sequencing data of a study of CD8+CD57+ T cells in acquired aplastic anemia. This clonotype was recorded at least ten times. Sequencing involved patients with CD8+CD57+ cell expansion previously shown by flow cytometry. CDR3 size: 13 residues. V lost 0 bases and J 6 bases, leaving 7 bases between the germline ends. The V gene's germline CDR1 is ENHRY and CDR2 SYGVKD. Genomic DNA served as template for TCR beta VDJ and CDR3 profiling. TCRdb reanalysed the reads using MiXCR and keeps one entry per CDR3 protein. The sample carries 95,000 to 150,000 distinct CDR3 sequences, 55% to 70% recorded once.

The chain is built from TRBV10-3 and TRBJ2-3; unclear D gene. The clonotype originates from a human donor with aplastic anemia. Sequencing used sorted CD4+, CD8+, or CD8+CD57+ T cells (not recorded which) from PBMCs. CDR3 region: CAISESGLDTQYF. Here the CDR3 DNA reads TGTGCCATCAGTGAGTCAGGGTTGGATACGCAGTATTTT.